The rows below give T cell receptor beta chains drawn from one sample of a study of blood T cell repertoires in COVID-19. Measured with immunoSEQ multiplex PCR; TCRdb has only the in-frame clones, and not every one. The sample holds fewer than 600,000 clones, 89% seen once. What was sequenced was peripheral blood. These receptors all come from a man aged 18 to 29 with COVID-19, enrolled during active disease. The CDR3 runs from the conserved cysteine through the conserved F or W. A D gene is named only where the DNA matches it firmly. Clone size is given for some rows only: seen once, a few or many times, or a class if the clone is expanded.

V gene: TRBV5-1; D gene: TRBD2; J gene: TRBJ2-3; clone size: .; CDR3 DNA: TGCGCCAGCAGCCCGGGGGGGTTGGTAGATACGCAGTATTTT; CDR3 protein: CASSPGGLVDTQYF
V gene: TRBV7-2; D gene: TRBD2; J gene: TRBJ2-3; clone size: .; CDR3 DNA: TGTGCCAGCAGCTTAGCAGCGGGGAGTGATACGCAGTATTTT; CDR3 protein: CASSLAAGSDTQYF
V gene: TRBV3-1/TRBV3-2; D gene: .; J gene: TRBJ1-1; clone size: .; CDR3 DNA: TGTGCCAGCAGCCAAGAACGGCCAGACAAAGCTTTCTTT; CDR3 protein: CASSQERPDKAFF
V gene: TRBV18; D gene: .; J gene: TRBJ2-1; clone size: .; CDR3 DNA: TGTGCCAGCTCACGAGCGGAAAGCTCCTACAATGAGCAGTTCTTC; CDR3 protein: CASSRAESSYNEQFF
V gene: TRBV7-2; D gene: TRBD2; J gene: TRBJ2-1; clone size: .; CDR3 DNA: TGTGCCAGCAGCCGGACTAGCGGTTTCTACAATGAGCAGTTCTTC; CDR3 protein: CASSRTSGFYNEQFF
V gene: TRBV12-1; D gene: .; J gene: TRBJ2-3; clone size: once; CDR3 DNA: TGTGCCAGCCCGCCTGCGGGAGGAAAATCCACCTCGCCAGATACGCAGTATTTT; CDR3 protein: CASPPAGGKSTSPDTQYF
V gene: TRBV11-2; D gene: .; J gene: TRBJ2-7; clone size: .; CDR3 DNA: TGTGCCAGCAGCTTAGCGGTGGGGCAGTACGAGCAGTACTTC; CDR3 protein: CASSLAVGQYEQYF
V gene: TRBV2; D gene: .; J gene: TRBJ2-7; clone size: once; CDR3 DNA: TGTGCCAGCAGTGTTGACTGGAGCTCCTACGAGCAGTACTTC; CDR3 protein: CASSVDWSSYEQYF
V gene: TRBV2; D gene: .; J gene: TRBJ2-3; clone size: .; CDR3 DNA: TGTGCCAGCGAGGAAGCTAGCGGCACAGATACGCAGTATTTT; CDR3 protein: CASEEASGTDTQYF
V gene: TRBV7-8; D gene: TRBD2; J gene: TRBJ2-3; clone size: .; CDR3 DNA: TGTGCCAGCAGCTCAACTGCCGGGACTAGCGGGGGGGCGAGGGATACGCAGTATTTT; CDR3 protein: CASSSTAGTSGGARDTQYF
V gene: TRBV29-1; D gene: .; J gene: TRBJ2-7; clone size: .; CDR3 DNA: TGCAGCGTTCTGTGGGAGTACGAGCAGTACTTC; CDR3 protein: CSVLWEYEQYF
V gene: TRBV14; D gene: TRBD1; J gene: TRBJ2-7; clone size: .; CDR3 DNA: TGTGCCAGCAGCCAGGGACAGGTGTTCGACGAGCAGTACTTC; CDR3 protein: CASSQGQVFDEQYF
V gene: TRBV5-1; D gene: TRBD1; J gene: TRBJ2-3; clone size: .; CDR3 DNA: TGCGCCAGCAGGGTACAGGGGGCCCCCACAGATACGCAGTATTTT; CDR3 protein: CASRVQGAPTDTQYF
V gene: TRBV12-3/TRBV12-4; D gene: .; J gene: TRBJ2-7; clone size: .; CDR3 DNA: TGTGCCAGCAGGGAGGACTACTACGAGCAGTACTTC; CDR3 protein: CASREDYYEQYF
V gene: TRBV5-4; D gene: TRBD2; J gene: TRBJ2-2; clone size: .; CDR3 DNA: TGTGCCAGCAGCTCGCGACCCGGGACTAGCGGCCCCACCGGGGAGCTGTTTTTT; CDR3 protein: CASSSRPGTSGPTGELFF
V gene: TRBV7-2; D gene: TRBD1; J gene: TRBJ2-5; clone size: .; CDR3 DNA: TGTGCCAGCAGCTTCCTTGGGACAGGGGCTGACCAAGAGACCCAGTACTTC; CDR3 protein: CASSFLGTGADQETQYF
V gene: TRBV10-3; D gene: TRBD1; J gene: TRBJ1-1; clone size: few; CDR3 DNA: TGTGCCATCAGGGGGACAGGGGGGTGGACTGAAGCTTTCTTT; CDR3 protein: CAIRGTGGWTEAFF
V gene: TRBV13; D gene: .; J gene: TRBJ2-2; clone size: .; CDR3 DNA: TGTGCCAGCTGCCGAGGGCAAGACACCGGGGAGCTGTTTTTT; CDR3 protein: CASCRGQDTGELFF
V gene: TRBV6-5; D gene: .; J gene: TRBJ1-6; clone size: few; CDR3 DNA: TGTGCCAGCAGTCCCGATGAGAGGAATTCACCCCTCCACTTT; CDR3 protein: CASSPDERNSPLHF
V gene: TRBV14; D gene: TRBD2; J gene: TRBJ2-2; clone size: .; CDR3 DNA: TGTGCCAGCAGCCGGACTAGCGGGATATCCGGGGAGCTGTTTTTT; CDR3 protein: CASSRTSGISGELFF
V gene: TRBV6-5; D gene: TRBD1; J gene: TRBJ1-3; clone size: .; CDR3 DNA: TGTGCCAGCAGTTCCGGGACAGGGATGTCTGGAAACACCATATATTTT; CDR3 protein: CASSSGTGMSGNTIYF
V gene: TRBV12-3/TRBV12-4; D gene: .; J gene: TRBJ1-2; clone size: once; CDR3 DNA: TGTGCCAGCAGTCCGGGAGGCTATGGCTACACCTTC; CDR3 protein: CASSPGGYGYTF
V gene: TRBV3-1/TRBV3-2; D gene: TRBD2; J gene: TRBJ2-7; clone size: .; CDR3 DNA: TGTGCCAGCAGCATACTTAGCGGGAGGGGCTACGAGCAGTACTTC; CDR3 protein: CASSILSGRGYEQYF
V gene: TRBV5-1; D gene: TRBD2; J gene: TRBJ2-5; clone size: .; CDR3 DNA: TGCGCCAGCAGCGGGGGGACTAGCGTAGAGACCCAGTACTTC; CDR3 protein: CASSGGTSVETQYF
V gene: TRBV20-1; D gene: .; J gene: TRBJ2-3; clone size: .; CDR3 DNA: TGCAGTGCTAGTTCTTCTCAGAGGGTTACAGATACGCAGTATTTT; CDR3 protein: CSASSSQRVTDTQYF
V gene: TRBV3-1/TRBV3-2; D gene: TRBD2; J gene: TRBJ2-1; clone size: .; CDR3 DNA: TGTGCCAGCAGTGGAGGACTAGACAATGAGCAGTTCTTC; CDR3 protein: CASSGGLDNEQFF
V gene: TRBV5-4; D gene: .; J gene: TRBJ2-5; clone size: .; CDR3 DNA: TGTGCCAGCAGCCCCGGGGAGAAGCAAGAGACCCAGTACTTC; CDR3 protein: CASSPGEKQETQYF
V gene: TRBV4-2; D gene: .; J gene: TRBJ2-5; clone size: .; CDR3 DNA: TGTGCCAGCAGCCAGGTTACAGGGAGAGGGGTCCAAGAGACCCAGTACTTC; CDR3 protein: CASSQVTGRGVQETQYF
V gene: TRBV4-2; D gene: .; J gene: TRBJ2-6; clone size: .; CDR3 DNA: TGTGCCAGCAGTCAGACAGTATCATCTTCTGGGGCCAACGTCCTGACTTTC; CDR3 protein: CASSQTVSSSGANVLTF
V gene: TRBV20-1; D gene: .; J gene: TRBJ1-5; clone size: .; CDR3 DNA: TGCAGTGCTAGTCGGGGATCGCCCCAGCATTTT; CDR3 protein: CSASRGSPQHF
V gene: TRBV7-8; D gene: .; J gene: TRBJ1-1; clone size: .; CDR3 DNA: TGTGCCAGCAGCTTAGTAGGGGCCGTTCAGGGATGGACTGAAGCTTTCTTT; CDR3 protein: CASSLVGAVQGWTEAFF
V gene: TRBV7-2; D gene: .; J gene: TRBJ1-3; clone size: .; CDR3 DNA: TGTGCCAGCAGCTTAGGACGGCAGGCCCCTTCTGGAAACACCATATATTTT; CDR3 protein: CASSLGRQAPSGNTIYF
V gene: TRBV5-1; D gene: .; J gene: TRBJ1-4; clone size: .; CDR3 DNA: TGCGCCAGCAGCTTGGACGCAGGGGAGAATGAAAAACTGTTTTTT; CDR3 protein: CASSLDAGENEKLFF
V gene: TRBV5-4; D gene: .; J gene: TRBJ2-2; clone size: .; CDR3 DNA: TGTGCCAGCAGCTTGTACGGGGCCGGGGAGCTGTTTTTT; CDR3 protein: CASSLYGAGELFF
V gene: TRBV11-3; D gene: .; J gene: TRBJ1-4; clone size: .; CDR3 DNA: TGTGCCAGCAGCTTGGGGAACAGGATCATAGGTGAAAAACTGTTTTTT; CDR3 protein: CASSLGNRIIGEKLFF
V gene: TRBV9; D gene: TRBD2; J gene: TRBJ2-1; clone size: once; CDR3 DNA: TGTGCCAGCAGCGTAGACGGGAGGGCCTATGAGCAGTTCTTC; CDR3 protein: CASSVDGRAYEQFF
V gene: TRBV4-2; D gene: TRBD2; J gene: TRBJ2-7; clone size: .; CDR3 DNA: TGTGCCAGCAGCTGGACGGGGGGGGCTAGCGGTACTACCTACGAGCAGTACTTC; CDR3 protein: CASSWTGGASGTTYEQYF
V gene: TRBV9; D gene: .; J gene: TRBJ2-2; clone size: .; CDR3 DNA: TGTGCCAGCAGCGTAGCTACGACCGGGGAGCTGTTTTTT; CDR3 protein: CASSVATTGELFF
V gene: TRBV5-4; D gene: TRBD2; J gene: TRBJ2-2; clone size: once; CDR3 DNA: TGTGCCAGCAGCGTAACTAGCGGGAGGCACACCGGGGAGCTGTTTTTT; CDR3 protein: CASSVTSGRHTGELFF
V gene: TRBV5-1; D gene: .; J gene: TRBJ1-1; clone size: .; CDR3 DNA: TGCGCCAGCAGCCCCCAGGGACACTCCAACACTGAAGCTTTCTTT; CDR3 protein: CASSPQGHSNTEAFF
V gene: TRBV6-5; D gene: .; J gene: TRBJ2-7; clone size: few; CDR3 DNA: TGTGCCAGCAGTCCCTTAGCGGAGCAGTACTTC; CDR3 protein: CASSPLAEQYF
V gene: TRBV6-5; D gene: .; J gene: TRBJ2-1; clone size: few; CDR3 DNA: TGTGCCAGCAGGAAAGAGGAAAGCTCCTACAATGAGCAGTTCTTC; CDR3 protein: CASRKEESSYNEQFF
V gene: TRBV7-9; D gene: TRBD2; J gene: TRBJ2-3; clone size: .; CDR3 DNA: TGTGCCTCACTACGGCTAGCGGACACAGATACGCAGTATTTT; CDR3 protein: CASLRLADTDTQYF
V gene: TRBV24-1; D gene: TRBD1; J gene: TRBJ2-1; clone size: .; CDR3 DNA: TGTGCCACCAGTGATAGGGCCGGGACAGGGTTCAATGAGCAGTTCTTC; CDR3 protein: CATSDRAGTGFNEQFF
V gene: TRBV6-6; D gene: TRBD1; J gene: TRBJ2-6; clone size: .; CDR3 DNA: TGTGCCAGCAATCGGGACAGGTACTTCTCTGGGGCCAACGTCCTGACTTTC; CDR3 protein: CASNRDRYFSGANVLTF
V gene: TRBV11-3; D gene: TRBD2; J gene: TRBJ2-7; clone size: few; CDR3 DNA: TGTGCCAGCAGCTGGACTAGCGGGTCCTACGAGCAGTACTTC; CDR3 protein: CASSWTSGSYEQYF
V gene: TRBV6-5; D gene: .; J gene: TRBJ2-1; clone size: few; CDR3 DNA: TGTGCCAGCAGTTACTCGGTTGTGGTAGTGGTTAATGAGCAGTTCTTC; CDR3 protein: CASSYSVVVVVNEQFF
V gene: TRBV7-8; D gene: TRBD1; J gene: TRBJ1-4; clone size: .; CDR3 DNA: TGTGCCAGCAGCTTAGGGGGGACAGCGAGAAAACTGTTTTTT; CDR3 protein: CASSLGGTARKLFF
V gene: TRBV19; D gene: TRBD1; J gene: TRBJ1-2; clone size: .; CDR3 DNA: TGTGCCAGTATAGGACAGGGATGGGGCTACACCTTC; CDR3 protein: CASIGQGWGYTF
V gene: TRBV4-1; D gene: .; J gene: TRBJ2-7; clone size: once; CDR3 DNA: TGCGCCAGCAGCCAAGTTTTCGAGTTTCTCTACGAGCAGTACTTC; CDR3 protein: CASSQVFEFLYEQYF
V gene: TRBV29-1; D gene: TRBD2; J gene: TRBJ2-1; clone size: few; CDR3 DNA: TGCAGCGTGAGGAGGACTAGCGGCAGCTATGAGCAGTTCTTC; CDR3 protein: CSVRRTSGSYEQFF
V gene: TRBV3-1/TRBV3-2; D gene: .; J gene: TRBJ2-7; clone size: .; CDR3 DNA: TGTGCCAGCAGCACATTCCAGGGTCGCTACGAGCAGTACTTC; CDR3 protein: CASSTFQGRYEQYF
V gene: TRBV15; D gene: TRBD1; J gene: TRBJ2-1; clone size: .; CDR3 DNA: TGTGCCACCAGCTTCCGGGACAGGCACAATGAGCAGTTCTTC; CDR3 protein: CATSFRDRHNEQFF
V gene: TRBV18; D gene: .; J gene: TRBJ2-5; clone size: .; CDR3 DNA: TGTGCCAGCTCAGGCGACAGTCAAGAGACCCAGTACTTC; CDR3 protein: CASSGDSQETQYF
V gene: TRBV27; D gene: TRBD1; J gene: TRBJ2-3; clone size: .; CDR3 DNA: TGTGCCAGCACCTCACAGGGGAGATTCACAGATACGCAGTATTTT; CDR3 protein: CASTSQGRFTDTQYF